The clone carrying this TCR beta chain was counted only a few times. The antigen is undetermined. TCRdb's copy holds only in-frame clones and misses some; the assay was immunoSEQ multiplex PCR. The sample gives 150,000 to 200,000 clones, around 88% of which show up once; roughly 1.6% is in the top ten. The data originate from a study of cytomegalovirus exposure and HLA in healthy donors. Findings of the study overall: A few chains tied to CMV proved CMV antigen-specific in vitro.

There are 16 residues in the CDR3. V lost 6 bases and J lost 2; bases outside the gene matches: 7. Looked up from germline, CDR1 is SNHLY and CDR2 is FYNNEI. This TCR came from a woman under 30 in good health and CMV-seronegative. Sequences were obtained from PBMCs. The chain links TRBV2 to TRBJ2-3; TRBD2 matches 11 bases. As DNA, the CDR3 is TGTGCCAGCAGGACACTAGCGGGGGTTGCCACAGATACGCAGTATTTT. It codes for CASRTLAGVATDTQYF.